This T cell receptor (beta chain) came from a study of blood T cells in healthy people across ages. Primers used in a second PCR of roughly 7 to 12 cycles were a sample-barcoded 5' primer and a J-beta primer mix. Through a template-switch adaptor with 12 random nucleotides, each cDNA molecule received a tag. Sequencing yielded, for each sample, at least 2.5 million paired-end reads carrying CDR3. Each CDR3 protein gets one entry after TCRdb re-called the 5' RACE reads with MiXCR. The table records about 400,000 distinct CDR3 sequences, over 45% of them present only once. Peripheral blood, approximately 10 milliliters per donor, was collected. This clonotype was sampled from a man in his sixties in good health. The specimen sequenced was blood.

The CDR3 DNA reads TGTGCCAGCAGCCAAGATGTCTTGGGGACTGAAGCTTTCTTT. Residues: CASSQDVLGTEAFF. J is TRBJ1-1 and V is TRBV4-2; no definite D call. The germline V gene encodes CDR1 LGHNA and CDR2 YNFKEQ. V lost 0 bases, J lost 5 bases, and 10 bases lay in between. CDR3 size: 14 residues.